The entry below describes one T cell receptor (beta chain). The sample is drawn from a study of blood T cell repertoires in COVID-19. Study in general: Collection of acute and convalescent COVID-19 samples took place in the United States, Italy and Spain. Nucleic acid was either cDNA or gDNA, and it came from T cells, B-cell-depleted T cells, or PBMCs.

The CDR3 runs to 11 residues. Germline CDR1 SGHTA, CDR2 FQGNSA. The V gene lost 10 bases and the J gene lost 3 bases, with 10 bases spanning the gap. The Seattle patients joined while their infection was active and were tracked longitudinally afterward. In the original processing: By means of reference gene primer amplification, nucleated cell counts were estimated. Produced via immunoSEQ multiplex PCR; TCRdb's table is partial and in-frame only. V, J and clone size derive from that table, while D and trimming were established from the DNA sequence. The sample has approximately 350,000 clones, approximately 86% seen once.

The clonotype originates from a woman in her sixties with COVID-19, enrolled during active disease. The chain carries TRBV7-2 and TRBJ2-7, with D possibly TRBD1 on 5 matching bases. Sequenced input: peripheral blood. The CDR3 sequence is CANSTVYEQYF. The CDR3 DNA follows: TGTGCCAACTCGACAGTCTACGAGCAGTACTTC.